These T cell receptor beta chains were read from a single sample in a study of quantifying T cell responses using KT2 cells. TCRdb ran MiXCR on the UMI-ligation and nested PCR reads and lists one entry per CDR3 protein. In the table there are over 35,000 distinct CDR3 sequences, about 15% of which are singletons. The material sequenced was PBMCs spiked with cells of the T cell clone KT2. These receptors all stem from a human donor. The CDR3 runs from the conserved cysteine through the conserved F or W. Fields, in order: clone size, V gene, D gene, J gene, CDR3 length, CDR3 DNA, CDR3 protein. A D gene is named only where the DNA matches it firmly. Clone size is not always given. Where it is, it says once, few, many or a class for expanded clones.

abundance: few
v_gene: TRBV10-2
d_gene: TRBD2
j_gene: TRBJ2-7
len: 15
CDR3nt: TGCGCCAGCACCGTCGGGGAGCGGGAGTGGTACGAGCAGTACTTC
CDR3aa: CASTVGEREWYEQYF

abundance: many
v_gene: TRBV29-1
d_gene: TRBD1
j_gene: TRBJ1-1
len: 13
CDR3nt: TGCAGCGGGAAGGACAGGCTGAACACTGAAGCTTTCTTT
CDR3aa: CSGKDRLNTEAFF

abundance: -
v_gene: TRBV29-1
d_gene: TRBD1
j_gene: TRBJ1-1
len: 14
CDR3nt: TGCAGCGCTGAGGAACAGGGGCCCCACACTGAAGCTTTCTTT
CDR3aa: CSAEEQGPHTEAFF

abundance: few
v_gene: TRBV6-1
d_gene: TRBD1
j_gene: TRBJ2-1
len: 15
CDR3nt: TGTGCCACCCAGAAAGACAGGGGAGTCTACAATGAGCAGTTCTTC
CDR3aa: CATQKDRGVYNEQFF

abundance: many
v_gene: TRBV20-1
d_gene: TRBD1
j_gene: TRBJ2-4
len: 16
CDR3nt: TGCAGTGCCCGACTTTTACAGGGGGCGGTCGGAAACATTCAGTACTTC
CDR3aa: CSARLLQGAVGNIQYF

abundance: -
v_gene: TRBV5-5
d_gene: TRBD2
j_gene: TRBJ2-1
len: 16
CDR3nt: TGTGCCAGCAGCGGGTTCAGCGGGGGGGACTACAATGAGCAGTTCTTC
CDR3aa: CASSGFSGGDYNEQFF

abundance: -
v_gene: TRBV10-3
d_gene: TRBD2
j_gene: TRBJ2-1
len: 16
CDR3nt: TGTGCCATCAGTGACCCGAGCGGGGGCCCCAGGGATGAGCAGTTCTTC
CDR3aa: CAISDPSGGPRDEQFF

abundance: many
v_gene: TRBV18
d_gene: -
j_gene: TRBJ2-3
len: 13
CDR3nt: TGTGCCAGCTCACCGAGGGGAGCAGATACGCAGTATTTT
CDR3aa: CASSPRGADTQYF

abundance: -
v_gene: TRBV29-1
d_gene: -
j_gene: TRBJ2-3
len: 13
CDR3nt: TGCGGCGTGAGGGACACTAGCACAGATACGCAGTATTTT
CDR3aa: CGVRDTSTDTQYF

abundance: -
v_gene: TRBV6-6
d_gene: -
j_gene: TRBJ2-5
len: 13
CDR3nt: TGTGCCAGCAGTTACGAACTGCAAGAGACCCAGTACTTC
CDR3aa: CASSYELQETQYF

abundance: few
v_gene: TRBV2
d_gene: TRBD1
j_gene: TRBJ1-4
len: 14
CDR3nt: TGTGCCAGCAGTCCCGGGACAGGGGATGAAAAACTGTTTTTT
CDR3aa: CASSPGTGDEKLFF

abundance: -
v_gene: TRBV5-1
d_gene: -
j_gene: TRBJ1-1
len: 15
CDR3nt: TGCGCCAGCAGCTCTATCGGGACGGGGAACACTGAAGCTTTCTTT
CDR3aa: CASSSIGTGNTEAFF

abundance: -
v_gene: TRBV5-4
d_gene: -
j_gene: TRBJ1-5
len: 18
CDR3nt: TGTGCCAGCAGCTTGGGCCCCTCGACAGCTTATAGCAATCAGCCCCAGCATTTT
CDR3aa: CASSLGPSTAYSNQPQHF

abundance: few
v_gene: TRBV12-3/TRBV12-4
d_gene: TRBD2
j_gene: TRBJ2-2
len: 14
CDR3nt: TGTGCCAACAGCGCGGGAGTCAACACCGGGGAGCTGTTTTTT
CDR3aa: CANSAGVNTGELFF

abundance: few
v_gene: TRBV20-1
d_gene: TRBD1
j_gene: TRBJ2-3
len: 17
CDR3nt: TGCAGTGCTAGAGATCATCGGCGACAGGGAAAGGCAGATACGCAGTATTTT
CDR3aa: CSARDHRRQGKADTQYF

abundance: few
v_gene: TRBV13
d_gene: -
j_gene: TRBJ2-7
len: 14
CDR3nt: TGTGCCAGCAACCATAGGGGGAGCTCCTACGAGCAGTACTTC
CDR3aa: CASNHRGSSYEQYF

abundance: many
v_gene: TRBV20-1
d_gene: TRBD1
j_gene: TRBJ2-1
len: 13
CDR3nt: TGCAGTGCTAGAGGGGACAGGGTTGGGGAGCAGTTCTTC
CDR3aa: CSARGDRVGEQFF

abundance: -
v_gene: TRBV7-9
d_gene: -
j_gene: TRBJ1-1
len: 13
CDR3nt: TGTGCCAGCAGCTTGGGGGAGAACACTGAAGCTTTCTTT
CDR3aa: CASSLGENTEAFF

abundance: -
v_gene: TRBV10-1
d_gene: -
j_gene: TRBJ2-6
len: 11
CDR3nt: TGCGCCATCCTGAGGGTCACCGTCCTGACTTTC
CDR3aa: CAILRVTVLTF

abundance: many
v_gene: TRBV12-3/TRBV12-4
d_gene: TRBD1
j_gene: TRBJ2-7
len: 16
CDR3nt: TGTGCCAGCAGTCTCGGACAGGGAGGAAGCTCCTACGAGCAGTACTTC
CDR3aa: CASSLGQGGSSYEQYF

abundance: -
v_gene: TRBV29-1
d_gene: -
j_gene: TRBJ2-7
len: 16
CDR3nt: TGCAGCGTTGAAGATGACGAGCCCGGGGCCCTTCCCGAGCAGTACTTC
CDR3aa: CSVEDDEPGALPEQYF

abundance: -
v_gene: TRBV12-3/TRBV12-4
d_gene: TRBD2
j_gene: TRBJ2-1
len: 15
CDR3nt: TGTGCCAGCAGTCCCGGGGGGGCCTTAGACAATGAGCAGTTCTTC
CDR3aa: CASSPGGALDNEQFF

abundance: -
v_gene: TRBV27
d_gene: -
j_gene: TRBJ1-2
len: 13
CDR3nt: TGTGCCAGCAGTTCCCGGGCAAGCTATGGCTACACCTTC
CDR3aa: CASSSRASYGYTF

abundance: many
v_gene: TRBV21-1
d_gene: -
j_gene: TRBJ1-1
len: 15
CDR3nt: TGTGCCAGCAACAACCAACAGAAGGGGAATCCTGAAGCTTTCTTT
CDR3aa: CASNNQQKGNPEAFF

abundance: few
v_gene: TRBV12-3/TRBV12-4
d_gene: -
j_gene: TRBJ1-6
len: 15
CDR3nt: TGTGCCAGCACCATACAGGCCTCCTATAATTCACCCCTCCACTTT
CDR3aa: CASTIQASYNSPLHF

abundance: -
v_gene: TRBV6-1
d_gene: TRBD2
j_gene: TRBJ2-7
len: 15
CDR3nt: TGTGCCAGCAGTGAAGAACTAGCGGGGTCCTACGAGCAGTACTTC
CDR3aa: CASSEELAGSYEQYF

abundance: few
v_gene: TRBV7-2
d_gene: -
j_gene: TRBJ1-2
len: 14
CDR3nt: TGTGCCAGCAGCTTTCAGCAGGGCCCTAGTGGCTACACCTTC
CDR3aa: CASSFQQGPSGYTF

abundance: -
v_gene: TRBV11-3
d_gene: -
j_gene: TRBJ1-1
len: 14
CDR3nt: TGTGCCAGCAGCTTAAACACAGGGAAGACTGAAGCTTTCTTT
CDR3aa: CASSLNTGKTEAFF

abundance: -
v_gene: TRBV5-6
d_gene: -
j_gene: TRBJ2-7
len: 12
CDR3nt: TGTGCCAGCAGCTCCAGACCGGGCATGGGGTACTTC
CDR3aa: CASSSRPGMGYF

abundance: -
v_gene: TRBV12-3/TRBV12-4
d_gene: TRBD1
j_gene: TRBJ1-1
len: 14
CDR3nt: TGTGCCAGCACCGGAGGGACAGGGAAGACTGAAGCTTTCTTT
CDR3aa: CASTGGTGKTEAFF

abundance: few
v_gene: TRBV2
d_gene: TRBD2
j_gene: TRBJ2-1
len: 15
CDR3nt: TGTGCCAGCAGGAGAGGACTAGCGGGGGTTAATGAGCAGTTCTTC
CDR3aa: CASRRGLAGVNEQFF

abundance: few
v_gene: TRBV7-2
d_gene: TRBD2
j_gene: TRBJ2-1
len: 17
CDR3nt: TGTGCCAGCAGCCCCATCCTTAGCGGGGGATTCTACAATGAGCAGTTCTTC
CDR3aa: CASSPILSGGFYNEQFF

abundance: few
v_gene: TRBV5-1
d_gene: -
j_gene: TRBJ1-1
len: 14
CDR3nt: TGCGCCAGCAGCTTGGGCAGGGGAAACACTGAAGCTTTCTTT
CDR3aa: CASSLGRGNTEAFF

abundance: -
v_gene: TRBV2
d_gene: -
j_gene: TRBJ1-5
len: 15
CDR3nt: TGTGCCAGCAGGGCGACAGCAAATAGCAATCAGCCCCAGCATTTT
CDR3aa: CASRATANSNQPQHF

abundance: few
v_gene: TRBV20-1
d_gene: -
j_gene: TRBJ1-1
len: 15
CDR3nt: TGCAGTGCTAGAGGGCAGGGACGACAGAACACTGAAGCTTTCTTT
CDR3aa: CSARGQGRQNTEAFF

abundance: many
v_gene: TRBV29-1
d_gene: -
j_gene: TRBJ2-3
len: 15
CDR3nt: TGCAGCGTCAATTTCCCCCGGGACAGCACAGATACGCAGTATTTT
CDR3aa: CSVNFPRDSTDTQYF

abundance: -
v_gene: TRBV6-1
d_gene: -
j_gene: TRBJ2-3
len: 15
CDR3nt: TGTGCCAGCAGTCCCCCTAGGAGGGGAACAGATACGCAGTATTTT
CDR3aa: CASSPPRRGTDTQYF

abundance: -
v_gene: TRBV27
d_gene: -
j_gene: TRBJ1-1
len: 13
CDR3nt: TGTGCCAGCAGCGACCTCGGAGACACTGAAGCTTTCTTT
CDR3aa: CASSDLGDTEAFF

abundance: many
v_gene: TRBV5-1
d_gene: -
j_gene: TRBJ2-3
len: 15
CDR3nt: TGCGCCAGCAGCTTGGACAGGGAATTCACAGATACGCAGTATTTT
CDR3aa: CASSLDREFTDTQYF

abundance: few
v_gene: TRBV20-1
d_gene: TRBD2
j_gene: TRBJ2-3
len: 15
CDR3nt: TGCAGTTCTCCTAGACTAGCAGATAGCACAGATACGCAGTATTTT
CDR3aa: CSSPRLADSTDTQYF

abundance: -
v_gene: TRBV7-1
d_gene: -
j_gene: TRBJ1-6
len: 15
CDR3nt: TGTGCCAGCAGCTCCAGAGGACAGCCTACTTCACCCCTCCACTTT
CDR3aa: CASSSRGQPTSPLHF

abundance: -
v_gene: TRBV7-9
d_gene: TRBD2
j_gene: TRBJ2-2
len: 15
CDR3nt: TGTGCCAGCAGCAAGACTAGCGGAAACACCGGGGAGCTGTTTTTT
CDR3aa: CASSKTSGNTGELFF

abundance: many
v_gene: TRBV7-2
d_gene: TRBD2
j_gene: TRBJ2-2
len: 15
CDR3nt: TGTGCCAGCAGCTACACTAGCGGGATGGTCGGGGAGCTGTTTTTT
CDR3aa: CASSYTSGMVGELFF

abundance: few
v_gene: TRBV5-1
d_gene: TRBD1
j_gene: TRBJ1-2
len: 13
CDR3nt: TGCGCCAGCAGCTGGGGACAGTACTATGGCTACACCTTC
CDR3aa: CASSWGQYYGYTF

abundance: -
v_gene: TRBV7-9
d_gene: -
j_gene: TRBJ2-7
len: 15
CDR3nt: TGTGCCAGCAGCTTAGGTAACTTCTACTCCTACGAGCAGTACTTC
CDR3aa: CASSLGNFYSYEQYF

abundance: few
v_gene: TRBV5-8
d_gene: -
j_gene: TRBJ2-6
len: 17
CDR3nt: TGTGCCAGCAGCTGGGGCCACCTTGGCTTTGGGGCCAACGTCCTGACTTTC
CDR3aa: CASSWGHLGFGANVLTF